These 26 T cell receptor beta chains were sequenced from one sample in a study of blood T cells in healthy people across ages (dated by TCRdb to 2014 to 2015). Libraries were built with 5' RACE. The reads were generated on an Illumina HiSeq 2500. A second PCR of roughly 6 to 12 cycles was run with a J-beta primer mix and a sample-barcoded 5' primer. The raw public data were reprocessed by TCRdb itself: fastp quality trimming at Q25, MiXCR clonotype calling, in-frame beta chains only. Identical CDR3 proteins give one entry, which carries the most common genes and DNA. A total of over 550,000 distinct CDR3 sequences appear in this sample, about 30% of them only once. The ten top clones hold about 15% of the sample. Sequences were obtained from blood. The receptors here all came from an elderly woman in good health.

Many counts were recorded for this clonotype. CDR3 coding DNA: TGTGCCAGCAGTGTTAAGCCGCGGGTGGAGCTGTTTTTT. The encoded protein is CASSVKPRVELFF. V is TRBV6-1 and J is TRBJ2-2, with D maybe TRBD2 (5 bases). CDR1 is MNHNS and CDR2 is SASEGT in the germline V gene. Deletions cut 4 bases from V and 10 bases from J, with 13 bases between. The CDR3 is 13 residues long.

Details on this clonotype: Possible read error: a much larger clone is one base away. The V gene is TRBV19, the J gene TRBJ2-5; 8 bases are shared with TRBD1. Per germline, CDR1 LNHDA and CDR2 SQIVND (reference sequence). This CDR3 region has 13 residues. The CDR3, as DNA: TGTACCAGCGCGTTCAGGGGGCGCGAGACCCAGTACTTC. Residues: CTSAFRGRETQYF. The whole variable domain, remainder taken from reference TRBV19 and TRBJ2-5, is DGGITQSPKYLFRKEGQNVTLSCEQNLNHDAMYWYRQDPGQGLRLIYYSQIVNDFQKGDIAEGYSVSREKKESFPLTVTSAQKNPTAFYLCTSAFRGRETQYFGPGTRLLVL.

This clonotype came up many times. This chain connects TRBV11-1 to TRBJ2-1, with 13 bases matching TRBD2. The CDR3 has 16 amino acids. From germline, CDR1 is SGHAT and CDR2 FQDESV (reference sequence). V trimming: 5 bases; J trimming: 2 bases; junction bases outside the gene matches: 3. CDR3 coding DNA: TGTGCCAGCAGCCCCGGGACTAGCGGGGCCTACAATGAGCAGTTCTTC. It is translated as CASSPGTSGAYNEQFF.

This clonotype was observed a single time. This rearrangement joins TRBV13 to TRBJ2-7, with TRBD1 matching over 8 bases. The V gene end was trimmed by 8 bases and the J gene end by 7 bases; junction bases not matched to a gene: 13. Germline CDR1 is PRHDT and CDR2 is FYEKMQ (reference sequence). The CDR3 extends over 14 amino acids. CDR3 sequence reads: CASGSRAGGTEQYF. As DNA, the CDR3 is TGTGCCAGCGGCTCCCGGGCAGGGGGCACGGAGCAGTACTTC.

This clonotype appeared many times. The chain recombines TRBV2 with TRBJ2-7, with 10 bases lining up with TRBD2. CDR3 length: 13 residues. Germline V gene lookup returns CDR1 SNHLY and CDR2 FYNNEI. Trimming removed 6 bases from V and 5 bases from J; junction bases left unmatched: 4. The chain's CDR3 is CASSGLAEDEQYF. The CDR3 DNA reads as TGTGCCAGCAGCGGACTAGCGGAGGACGAGCAGTACTTC.

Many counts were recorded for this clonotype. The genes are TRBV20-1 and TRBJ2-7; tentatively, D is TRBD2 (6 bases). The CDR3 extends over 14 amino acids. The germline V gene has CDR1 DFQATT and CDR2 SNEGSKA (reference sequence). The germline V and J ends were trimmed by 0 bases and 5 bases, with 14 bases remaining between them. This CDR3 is CSARDGAGFHEQYF. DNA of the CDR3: TGCAGTGCTAGAGATGGGGCGGGGTTCCACGAGCAGTACTTC.

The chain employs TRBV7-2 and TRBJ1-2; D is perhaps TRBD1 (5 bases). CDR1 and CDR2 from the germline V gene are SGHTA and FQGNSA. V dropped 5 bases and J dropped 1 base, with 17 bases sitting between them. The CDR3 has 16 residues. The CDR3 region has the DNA TGTGCCAGCAGCCCAGAGGGGTACAGTATTAACTATGGCTACACCTTC. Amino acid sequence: CASSPEGYSINYGYTF.

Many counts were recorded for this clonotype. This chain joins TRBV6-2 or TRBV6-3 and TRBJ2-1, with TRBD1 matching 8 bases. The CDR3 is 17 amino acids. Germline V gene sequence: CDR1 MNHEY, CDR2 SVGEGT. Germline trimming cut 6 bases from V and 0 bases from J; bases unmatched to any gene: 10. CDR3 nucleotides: TGTGCCAGCAGATCAGACAGGGGCCTGAGCTCCTACAATGAGCAGTTCTTC. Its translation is CASRSDRGLSSYNEQFF.

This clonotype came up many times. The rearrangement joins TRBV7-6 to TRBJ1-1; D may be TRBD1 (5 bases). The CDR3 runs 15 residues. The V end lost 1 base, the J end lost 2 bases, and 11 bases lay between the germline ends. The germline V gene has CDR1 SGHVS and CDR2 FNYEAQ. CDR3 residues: CASSLETATNTEAFF. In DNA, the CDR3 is TGTGCCAGCAGCTTAGAGACAGCTACTAACACTGAAGCTTTCTTT. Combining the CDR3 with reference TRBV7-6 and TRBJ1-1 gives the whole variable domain GAGVSQSPRYKVTKRGQDVALRCDPISGHVSLYWYRQALGQGPEFLTYFNYEAQQDKSGLPNDRFSAERPEGSISTLTIQRTEQRDSAMYRCASSLETATNTEAFFGQGTRLTVV.

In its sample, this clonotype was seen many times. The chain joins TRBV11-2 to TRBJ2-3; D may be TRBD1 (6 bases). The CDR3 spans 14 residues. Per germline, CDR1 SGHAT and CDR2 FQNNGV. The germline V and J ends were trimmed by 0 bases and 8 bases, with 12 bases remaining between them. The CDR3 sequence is CASSLDGQRSTQYF. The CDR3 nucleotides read TGTGCCAGCAGCTTAGACGGACAGAGAAGTACGCAGTATTTT.

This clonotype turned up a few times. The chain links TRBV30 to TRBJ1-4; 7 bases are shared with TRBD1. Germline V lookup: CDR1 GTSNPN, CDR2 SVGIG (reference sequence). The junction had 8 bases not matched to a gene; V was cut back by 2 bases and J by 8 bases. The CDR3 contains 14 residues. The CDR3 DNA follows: TGTGCCTGGAGTCCTACCCGGACAGGAGAAAAACTGTTTTTT. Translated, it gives CAWSPTRTGEKLFF.

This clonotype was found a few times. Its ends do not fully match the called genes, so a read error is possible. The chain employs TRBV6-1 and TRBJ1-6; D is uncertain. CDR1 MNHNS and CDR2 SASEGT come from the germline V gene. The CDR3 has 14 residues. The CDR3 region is CASSERYKDSPPHF. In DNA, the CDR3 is TGTGCCAGCAGTGAACGGTATAAAGATTCACCCCCCCACTTT.

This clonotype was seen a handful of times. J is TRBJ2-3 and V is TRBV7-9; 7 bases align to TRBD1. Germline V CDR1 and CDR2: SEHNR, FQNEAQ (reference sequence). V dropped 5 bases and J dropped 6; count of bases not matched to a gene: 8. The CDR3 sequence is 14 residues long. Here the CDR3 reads CASSEGQRMDTQYF. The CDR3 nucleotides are TGTGCCAGCAGCGAGGGACAGCGTATGGATACGCAGTATTTT.

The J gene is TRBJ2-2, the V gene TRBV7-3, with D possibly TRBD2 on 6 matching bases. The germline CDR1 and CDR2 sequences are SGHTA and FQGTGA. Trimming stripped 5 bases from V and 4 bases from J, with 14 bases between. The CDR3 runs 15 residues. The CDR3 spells CASSPSSVGTGELFF. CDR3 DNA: TGTGCCAGCAGCCCTTCTAGCGTTGGCACCGGGGAGCTGTTTTTT.

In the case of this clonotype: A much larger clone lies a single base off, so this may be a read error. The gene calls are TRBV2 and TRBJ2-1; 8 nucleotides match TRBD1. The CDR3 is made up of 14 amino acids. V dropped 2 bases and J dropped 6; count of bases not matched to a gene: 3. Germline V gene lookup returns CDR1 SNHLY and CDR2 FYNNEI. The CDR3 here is CASSEQGACNEQFF. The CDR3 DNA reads TGTGCCAGCAGTGAACAGGGGGCTTGCAATGAGCAGTTCTTC.

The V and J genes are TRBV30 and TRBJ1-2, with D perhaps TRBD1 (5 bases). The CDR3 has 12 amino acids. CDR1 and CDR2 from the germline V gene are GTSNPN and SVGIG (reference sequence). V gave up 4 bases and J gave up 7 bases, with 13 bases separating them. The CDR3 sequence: CAWNWGDGGYTF. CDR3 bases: TGTGCCTGGAACTGGGGGGACGGTGGCTACACCTTC.

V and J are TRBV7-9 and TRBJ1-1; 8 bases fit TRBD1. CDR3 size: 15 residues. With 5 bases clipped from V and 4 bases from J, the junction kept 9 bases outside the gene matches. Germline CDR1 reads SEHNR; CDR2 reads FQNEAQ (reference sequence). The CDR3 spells CASSPDRGAGTEAFF. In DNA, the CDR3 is TGTGCCAGCAGCCCTGACAGGGGAGCGGGCACTGAAGCTTTCTTT. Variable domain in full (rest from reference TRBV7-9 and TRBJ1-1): DTGVSQNPRHKITKRGQNVTFRCDPISEHNRLYWYRQTLGQGPEFLTYFQNEAQLEKSRLLSDRFSAERPKGSFSTLEIQRTEQGDSAMYLCASSPDRGAGTEAFFGQGTRLTVV.

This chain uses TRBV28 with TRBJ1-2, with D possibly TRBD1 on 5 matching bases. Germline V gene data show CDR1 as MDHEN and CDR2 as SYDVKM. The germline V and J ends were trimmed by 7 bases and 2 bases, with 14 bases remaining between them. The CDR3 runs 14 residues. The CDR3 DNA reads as TGTGCCAGCACCCCCCTCGGGGACAACTATGGCTACACCTTC. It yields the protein CASTPLGDNYGYTF.

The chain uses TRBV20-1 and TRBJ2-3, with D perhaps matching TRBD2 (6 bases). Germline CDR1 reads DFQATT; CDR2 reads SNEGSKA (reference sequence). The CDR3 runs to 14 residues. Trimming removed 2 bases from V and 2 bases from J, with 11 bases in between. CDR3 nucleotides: TGCAGTGCTAGACTCACGGGGGACACAGATACGCAGTATTTT. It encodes CSARLTGDTDTQYF.

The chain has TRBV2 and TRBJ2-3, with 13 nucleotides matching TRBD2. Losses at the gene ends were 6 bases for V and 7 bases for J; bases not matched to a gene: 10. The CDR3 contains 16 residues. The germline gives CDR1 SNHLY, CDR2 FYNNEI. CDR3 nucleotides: TGTGCCAGCAGACTCCGACTAGCGGGGGGCTCAAATACGCAGTATTTT. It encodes CASRLRLAGGSNTQYF.

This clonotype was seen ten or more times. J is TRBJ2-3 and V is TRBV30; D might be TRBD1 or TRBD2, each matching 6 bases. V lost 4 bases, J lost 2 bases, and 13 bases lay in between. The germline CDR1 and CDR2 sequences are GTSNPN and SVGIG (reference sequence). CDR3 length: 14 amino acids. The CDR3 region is CAWTLGGNTDTQYF. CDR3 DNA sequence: TGTGCCTGGACCTTGGGGGGCAACACAGATACGCAGTATTTT.

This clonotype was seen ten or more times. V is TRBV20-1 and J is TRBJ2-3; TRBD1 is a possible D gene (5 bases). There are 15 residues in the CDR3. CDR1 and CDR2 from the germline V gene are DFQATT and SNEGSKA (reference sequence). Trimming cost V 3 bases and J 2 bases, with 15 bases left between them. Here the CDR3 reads CSASARQGFTDTQYF. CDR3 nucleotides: TGCAGTGCTAGTGCTCGGCAGGGCTTCACAGATACGCAGTATTTT.

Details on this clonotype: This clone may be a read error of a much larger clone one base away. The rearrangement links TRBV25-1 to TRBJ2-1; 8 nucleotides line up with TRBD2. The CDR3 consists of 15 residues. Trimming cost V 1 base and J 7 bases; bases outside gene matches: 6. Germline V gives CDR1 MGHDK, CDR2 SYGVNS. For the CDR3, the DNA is TGTGCCAGCAGTGAATCGGGAGGGGCGTGTAATGAGCAGTTCTTC. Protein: CASSESGGACNEQFF.

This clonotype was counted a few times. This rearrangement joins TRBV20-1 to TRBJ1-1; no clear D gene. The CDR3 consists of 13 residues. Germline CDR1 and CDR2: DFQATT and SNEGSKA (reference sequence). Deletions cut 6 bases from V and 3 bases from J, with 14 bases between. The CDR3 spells CSAPRVGDTEAFF. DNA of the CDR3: TGCAGTGCCCCCCGTGTAGGAGACACTGAAGCTTTCTTT.

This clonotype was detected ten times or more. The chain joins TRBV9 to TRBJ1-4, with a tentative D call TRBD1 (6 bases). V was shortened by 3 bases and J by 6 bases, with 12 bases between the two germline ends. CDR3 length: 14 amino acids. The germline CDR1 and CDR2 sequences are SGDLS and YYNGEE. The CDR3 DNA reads TGTGCCAGCAGCGCACAGGGAAGGGATGAAAAACTGTTTTTT. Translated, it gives CASSAQGRDEKLFF.

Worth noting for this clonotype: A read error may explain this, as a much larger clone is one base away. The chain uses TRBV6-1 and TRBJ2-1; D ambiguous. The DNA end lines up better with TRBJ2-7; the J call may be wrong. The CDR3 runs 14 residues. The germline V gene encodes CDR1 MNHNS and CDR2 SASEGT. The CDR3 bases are TGTGCCAGCAGTGAAGCCCCTTTCGGCAATGAGCAGTACTTC. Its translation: CASSEAPFGNEQYF.